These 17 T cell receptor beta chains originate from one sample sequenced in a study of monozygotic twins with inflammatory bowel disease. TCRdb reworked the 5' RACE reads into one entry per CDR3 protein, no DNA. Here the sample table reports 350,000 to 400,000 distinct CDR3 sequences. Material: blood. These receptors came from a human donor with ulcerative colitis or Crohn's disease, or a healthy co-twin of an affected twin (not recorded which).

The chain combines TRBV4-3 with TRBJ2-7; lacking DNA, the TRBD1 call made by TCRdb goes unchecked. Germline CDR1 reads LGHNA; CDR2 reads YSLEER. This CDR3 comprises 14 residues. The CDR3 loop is CASSLQDVGYEQYF.

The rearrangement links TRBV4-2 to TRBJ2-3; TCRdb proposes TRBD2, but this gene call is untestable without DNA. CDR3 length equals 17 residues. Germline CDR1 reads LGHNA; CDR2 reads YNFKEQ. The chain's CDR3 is CASSQDLAGGGTDTQYF.

CDR3 region: CASSPRGQNTEAFF. The genes are TRBV18 and TRBJ1-1. Germline V gene data show CDR1 as KGHSH and CDR2 as LQKENI. The CDR3 loop spans 14 amino acids.

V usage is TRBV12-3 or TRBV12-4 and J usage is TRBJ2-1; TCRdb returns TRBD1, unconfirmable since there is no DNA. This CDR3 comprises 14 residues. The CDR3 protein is CASSFGRGTNEQFF.

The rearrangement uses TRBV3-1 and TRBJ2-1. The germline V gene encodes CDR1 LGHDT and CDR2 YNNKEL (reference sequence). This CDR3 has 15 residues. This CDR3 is CASSPYIDSYNEQFF.

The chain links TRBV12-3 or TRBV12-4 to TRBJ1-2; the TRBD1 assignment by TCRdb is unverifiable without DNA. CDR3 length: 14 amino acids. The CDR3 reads CASSPGHTIGGYTF.

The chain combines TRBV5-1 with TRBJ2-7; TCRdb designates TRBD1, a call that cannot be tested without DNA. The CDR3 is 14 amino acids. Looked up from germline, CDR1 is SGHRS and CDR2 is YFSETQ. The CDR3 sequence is CASSEPGQEYEQYF.

The CDR3: CASSSRQGLGAETQYF. The chain employs TRBV5-1 and TRBJ2-5; TCRdb's D call, TRBD1, is unchecked because there is no DNA. The CDR3 is 16 amino acids. Germline CDR1 is SGHRS and CDR2 is YFSETQ.

The CDR3 loop reads CATSRPHGRGATRYEQYF. The gene calls are TRBV15 and TRBJ2-7; the TCRdb D gene call, TRBD1, has no DNA to confirm it. CDR3 length: 18 amino acids. From germline, CDR1 is LNHNV and CDR2 YYDKDF (reference sequence). The full variable domain, with the rest looked up from reference TRBV15 and TRBJ2-7, is DAMVIQNPRYQVTQFGKPVTLSCSQTLNHNVMYWYQQKSSQAPKLLFHYYDKDFNNEADTPDNFQSRRPNTSFCFLDIRSPGLGDTAMYLCATSRPHGRGATRYEQYFGPGTRLTVT.

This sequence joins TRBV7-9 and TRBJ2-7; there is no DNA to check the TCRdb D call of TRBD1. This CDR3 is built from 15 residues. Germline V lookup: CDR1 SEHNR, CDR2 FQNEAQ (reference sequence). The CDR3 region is CASSSSTGRGYEQYF. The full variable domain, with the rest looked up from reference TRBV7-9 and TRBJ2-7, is DTGVSQNPRHKITKRGQNVTFRCDPISEHNRLYWYRQTLGQGPEFLTYFQNEAQLEKSRLLSDRFSAERPKGSFSTLEIQRTEQGDSAMYLCASSSSTGRGYEQYFGPGTRLTVT.

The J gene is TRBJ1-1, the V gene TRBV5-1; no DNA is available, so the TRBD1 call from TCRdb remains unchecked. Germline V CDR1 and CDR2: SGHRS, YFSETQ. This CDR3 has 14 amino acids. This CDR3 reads CASSLPDRGTEAFF.

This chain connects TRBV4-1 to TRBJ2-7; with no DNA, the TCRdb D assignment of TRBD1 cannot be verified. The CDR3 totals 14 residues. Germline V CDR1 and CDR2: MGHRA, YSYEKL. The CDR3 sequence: CASSHTQGDYEQYF.

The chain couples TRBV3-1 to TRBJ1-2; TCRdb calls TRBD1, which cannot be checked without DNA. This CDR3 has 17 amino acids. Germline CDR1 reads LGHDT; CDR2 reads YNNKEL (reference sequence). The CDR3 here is CASSQGFSGRWSYGYTF.

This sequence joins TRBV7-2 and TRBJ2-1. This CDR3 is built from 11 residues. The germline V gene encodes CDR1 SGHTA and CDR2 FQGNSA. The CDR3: CASSSYDEQFF.

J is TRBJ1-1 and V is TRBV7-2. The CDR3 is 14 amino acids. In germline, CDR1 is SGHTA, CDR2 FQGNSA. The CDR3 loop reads CASSLRTLNTEAFF.

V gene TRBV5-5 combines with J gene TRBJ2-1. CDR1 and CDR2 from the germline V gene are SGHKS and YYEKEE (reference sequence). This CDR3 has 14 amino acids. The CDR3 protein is CASSLYGERLEQFF.

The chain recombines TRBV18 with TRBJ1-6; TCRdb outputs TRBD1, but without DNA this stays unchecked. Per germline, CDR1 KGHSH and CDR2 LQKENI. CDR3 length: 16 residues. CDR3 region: CASSPAPGVDNSPLHF.